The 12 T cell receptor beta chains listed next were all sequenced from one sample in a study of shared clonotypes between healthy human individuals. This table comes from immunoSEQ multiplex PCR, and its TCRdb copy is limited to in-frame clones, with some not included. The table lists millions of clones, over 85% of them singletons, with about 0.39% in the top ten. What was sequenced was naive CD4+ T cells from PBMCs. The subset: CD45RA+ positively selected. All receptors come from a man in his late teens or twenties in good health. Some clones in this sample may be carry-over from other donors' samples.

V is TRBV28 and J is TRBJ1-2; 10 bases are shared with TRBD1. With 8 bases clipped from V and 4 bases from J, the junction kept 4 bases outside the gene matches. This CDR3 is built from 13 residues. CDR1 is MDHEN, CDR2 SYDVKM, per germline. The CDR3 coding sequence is TGTGCCAGCCGGACAGGGGGGGTCTATGGCTACACCTTC. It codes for CASRTGGVYGYTF.

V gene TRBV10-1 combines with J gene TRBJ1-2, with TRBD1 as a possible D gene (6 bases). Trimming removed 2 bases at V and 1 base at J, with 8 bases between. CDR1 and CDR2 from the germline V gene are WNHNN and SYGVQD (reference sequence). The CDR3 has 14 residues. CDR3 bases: TGCGCCAGCAGTGAGAGACAGGTTAACTATGGCTACACCTTC. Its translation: CASSERQVNYGYTF.

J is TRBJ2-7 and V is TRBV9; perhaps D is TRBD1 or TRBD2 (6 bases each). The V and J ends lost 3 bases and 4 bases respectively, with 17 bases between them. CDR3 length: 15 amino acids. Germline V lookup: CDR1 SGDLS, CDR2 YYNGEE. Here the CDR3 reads CASSGDAGGVYEQYF. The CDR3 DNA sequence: TGTGCCAGCAGCGGGGACGCCGGGGGCGTGTACGAGCAGTACTTC.

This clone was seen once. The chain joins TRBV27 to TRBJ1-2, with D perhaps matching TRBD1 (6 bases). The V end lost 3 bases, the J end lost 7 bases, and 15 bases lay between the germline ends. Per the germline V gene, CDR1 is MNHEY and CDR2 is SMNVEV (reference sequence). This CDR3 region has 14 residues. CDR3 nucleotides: TGTGCCAGCAGTTTGAAGGATTACAGGGTTGGCTACACCTTC. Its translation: CASSLKDYRVGYTF.

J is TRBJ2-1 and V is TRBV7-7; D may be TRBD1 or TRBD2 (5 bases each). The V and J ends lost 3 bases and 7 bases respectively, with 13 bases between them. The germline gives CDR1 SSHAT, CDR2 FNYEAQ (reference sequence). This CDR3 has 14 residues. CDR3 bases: TGTGCCAGCAGCTTTGGGGACCGTGGGAATGAGCAGTTCTTC. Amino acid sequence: CASSFGDRGNEQFF.

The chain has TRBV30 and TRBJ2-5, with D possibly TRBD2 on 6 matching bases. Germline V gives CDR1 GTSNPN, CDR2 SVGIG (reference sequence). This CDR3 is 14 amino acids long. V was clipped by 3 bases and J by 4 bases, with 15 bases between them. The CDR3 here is CAWSDGSQAETQYF. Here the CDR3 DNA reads TGTGCCTGGAGCGACGGGAGTCAGGCAGAGACCCAGTACTTC.

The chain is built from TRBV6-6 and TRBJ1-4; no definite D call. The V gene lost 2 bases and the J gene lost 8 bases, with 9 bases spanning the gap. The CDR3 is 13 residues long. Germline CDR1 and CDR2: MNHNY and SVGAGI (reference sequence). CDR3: CASSYKESEKLFF. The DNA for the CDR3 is TGTGCCAGCAGTTACAAGGAAAGCGAAAAACTGTTTTTT.

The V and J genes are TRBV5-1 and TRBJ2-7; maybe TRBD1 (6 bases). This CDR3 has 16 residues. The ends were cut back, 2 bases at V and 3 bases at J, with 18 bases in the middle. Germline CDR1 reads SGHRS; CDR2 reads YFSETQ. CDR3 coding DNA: TGCGCCAGCAGCTTCGGACCGGGACAAGCGCACTACGAGCAGTACTTC. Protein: CASSFGPGQAHYEQYF.

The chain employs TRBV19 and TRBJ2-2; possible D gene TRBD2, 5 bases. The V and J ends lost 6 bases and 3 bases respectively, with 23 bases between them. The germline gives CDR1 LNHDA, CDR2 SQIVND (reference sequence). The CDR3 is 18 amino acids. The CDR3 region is CASSRYLGQTRDTGELFF. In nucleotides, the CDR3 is TGTGCCAGTAGCAGATATTTAGGGCAAACTAGGGACACCGGGGAGCTGTTTTTT. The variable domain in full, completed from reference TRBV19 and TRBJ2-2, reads DGGITQSPKYLFRKEGQNVTLSCEQNLNHDAMYWYRQDPGQGLRLIYYSQIVNDFQKGDIAEGYSVSREKKESFPLTVTSAQKNPTAFYLCASSRYLGQTRDTGELFFGEGSRLTVL.

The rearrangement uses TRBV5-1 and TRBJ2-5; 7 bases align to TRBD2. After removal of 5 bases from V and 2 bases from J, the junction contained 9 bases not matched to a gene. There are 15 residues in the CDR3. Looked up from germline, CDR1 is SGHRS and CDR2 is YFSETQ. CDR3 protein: CASSQVKGGQETQYF. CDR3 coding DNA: TGCGCCAGCAGTCAGGTAAAGGGAGGGCAAGAGACCCAGTACTTC.

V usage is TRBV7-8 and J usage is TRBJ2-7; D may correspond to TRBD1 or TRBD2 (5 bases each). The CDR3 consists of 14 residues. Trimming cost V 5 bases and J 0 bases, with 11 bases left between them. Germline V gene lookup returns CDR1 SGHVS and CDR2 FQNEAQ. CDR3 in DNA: TGTGCCAGCAGCGTCCGGGACGTCTCCTACGAGCAGTACTTC. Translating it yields CASSVRDVSYEQYF.

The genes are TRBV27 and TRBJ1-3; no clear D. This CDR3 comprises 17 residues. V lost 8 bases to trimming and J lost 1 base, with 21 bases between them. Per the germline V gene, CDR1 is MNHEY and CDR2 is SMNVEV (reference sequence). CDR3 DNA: TGTGCCAGCTCCCCACGGACTGTTATTGCTTCTGGAAACACCATATATTTT. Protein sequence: CASSPRTVIASGNTIYF.